The 15 T cell receptor beta chains below all came from one sample that was sequenced in a study of technical replicates of blood from several donors. Sequenced by immunoSEQ multiplex PCR; TCRdb stores in-frame clones only, minus some. Among approximately 81,000 clones listed, almost 96% were seen once. Sequencing was done on a sample of T cells isolated from PBMCs. These receptor sequences come from a human donor in good health.

As DNA, the CDR3 is TGTGCCAGCAGCGAAACAGGGGACATCCAGCCCCAGCATTTT. This translates into CASSETGDIQPQHF. The chain is built from TRBV9 and TRBJ1-5, with 7 bases aligning to TRBD1. In germline, CDR1 is SGDLS, CDR2 YYNGEE. This CDR3 has 14 amino acids. With V trimmed by 3 bases and J by 7 bases, 7 bases remained unmatched.

This clone showed up just once. The V call is TRBV7-9, the J call TRBJ2-7; possible D gene TRBD1, 5 bases. Germline values: CDR1 SEHNR, CDR2 FQNEAQ (reference sequence). Trimming shortened V by 5 bases and J by 5 bases, and 16 bases separated the two germline ends. CDR3 size: 14 residues. This chain's CDR3 is CASSRGRELNEQYF. CDR3 DNA: TGTGCCAGCAGCAGGGGCAGGGAATTAAACGAGCAGTACTTC. Full variable domain (outside the CDR3, taken from reference TRBV7-9 and TRBJ2-7): DTGVSQNPRHKITKRGQNVTFRCDPISEHNRLYWYRQTLGQGPEFLTYFQNEAQLEKSRLLSDRFSAERPKGSFSTLEIQRTEQGDSAMYLCASSRGRELNEQYFGPGTRLTVT.

The chain has TRBV6-5 and TRBJ1-5; 7 bases line up with TRBD1. The trim removed 10 bases at V and 1 base at J, leaving 10 bases unmatched. The CDR3 runs 15 residues. The germline V gene has CDR1 MNHEY and CDR2 SVGAGI. CDR3 amino acids: CATKRQGGSNQPQHF. CDR3 DNA sequence: TGTGCCACCAAGAGACAGGGCGGAAGCAATCAGCCCCAGCATTTT.

The chain is built from TRBV25-1 and TRBJ1-3; possible D gene TRBD1, 5 bases. CDR3 length equals 17 residues. The ends were cut back, 0 bases at V and 0 bases at J, with 12 bases in the middle. Germline V gene sequence: CDR1 MGHDK, CDR2 SYGVNS. CDR3 residues: CASSEYGGDSSGNTIYF. The CDR3, as DNA: TGTGCCAGCAGTGAATACGGAGGGGATAGCTCTGGAAACACCATATATTTT. Looking up the rest from reference TRBV25-1 and TRBJ1-3 gives the full variable domain: EADIYQTPRYLVIGTGKKITLECSQTMGHDKMYWYQQDPGMELHLIHYSYGVNSTEKGDLSSESTVSRIRTEHFPLTLESARPSHTSQYLCASSEYGGDSSGNTIYFGEGSWLTVV.

This chain connects TRBV25-1 to TRBJ1-1; D gene uncertain. Germline V gives CDR1 MGHDK, CDR2 SYGVNS. This CDR3 comprises 15 residues. V dropped 0 bases and J dropped 1 base, with 9 bases sitting between them. CDR3 DNA sequence: TGTGCCAGCAGTGAATATAATCCAGGGAACACTGAAGCTTTCTTT. It encodes CASSEYNPGNTEAFF.

The rearrangement links TRBV27 to TRBJ1-1; D is uncertain. V lost 3 bases, J lost 2 bases, and 19 bases lay in between. The length of the CDR3 is 17 residues. Per the germline V gene, CDR1 is MNHEY and CDR2 is SMNVEV (reference sequence). The CDR3 DNA is TGTGCCAGCAGTTTCCGCCGGGTATTTGATAAAAACACTGAAGCTTTCTTT. It is translated as CASSFRRVFDKNTEAFF.

This clone was observed once. V and J are TRBV19 and TRBJ1-1; unclear D gene. The CDR3 contains 16 residues. The germline V and J ends were trimmed by 3 bases and 1 base, with 15 bases remaining between them. Germline assignment: CDR1 LNHDA and CDR2 SQIVND (reference sequence). The CDR3 region has the DNA TGTGCCAGTAGTATCCCTTTCGGAGTAGAGAACACTGAAGCTTTCTTT. Its protein is CASSIPFGVENTEAFF.

The chain combines TRBV15 with TRBJ2-3; a possible D gene is TRBD2 (6 bases). The CDR3 runs to 15 residues. Germline assignment: CDR1 LNHNV and CDR2 YYDKDF (reference sequence). The V and J ends lost 2 bases and 4 bases respectively, with 13 bases between them. CDR3 loop: CATSRSPGLPDTQYF. CDR3 coding DNA: TGTGCCACCAGCAGATCGCCGGGACTCCCAGATACGCAGTATTTT.

This clone appeared once. The chain has TRBV11-3 and TRBJ2-1; D may be TRBD2 (7 bases). CDR1 SGHNT and CDR2 YENEEA come from the germline V gene. Trimming pared 7 bases from V and 8 bases from J, leaving 9 bases between. There are 11 residues in the CDR3. The CDR3 nucleotides are TGTGCCAGCAAGGGGGGGTATGAGCAGTTCTTC. It specifies CASKGGYEQFF.

The chain combines TRBV5-1 with TRBJ2-3, with 13 positions matching TRBD2. The CDR3 loop spans 17 amino acids. CDR1 and CDR2 (germline): SGHRS, YFSETQ. V shed 4 bases, J shed 4 bases, and the junction held 9 bases outside the gene matches. The CDR3, as DNA: TGCGCCAGCAGCCTTACTACTAGCGGGAGGGCGGCAGATACGCAGTATTTT. Translated: CASSLTTSGRAADTQYF.

This chain connects TRBV30 to TRBJ2-3, with 10 bases aligning to TRBD2. The CDR3 loop spans 16 amino acids. Germline loops: CDR1 GTSNPN, CDR2 SVGIG (reference sequence). V was clipped by 0 bases and J by 6 bases; unmatched bases: 9. The chain's CDR3 is CAWSVGWSSGRDTQYF. In DNA form, the CDR3 reads TGTGCCTGGAGTGTGGGGTGGAGTAGCGGGAGGGATACGCAGTATTTT.

The chain links TRBV2 to TRBJ1-3, with D maybe TRBD1 (6 bases). The CDR3 has 17 residues. The V gene's germline CDR1 is SNHLY and CDR2 FYNNEI. V lost 3 bases to trimming and J lost 0 bases, with 15 bases between them. The CDR3 bases are TGTGCCAGCAGTGAGGGGGCGGCGCAGAACTCTGGAAACACCATATATTTT. Protein: CASSEGAAQNSGNTIYF.

This chain connects TRBV30 to TRBJ1-1; unclear D gene. V lost 1 base and J 4 bases, leaving 13 bases between the germline ends. Germline CDR1 reads GTSNPN; CDR2 reads SVGIG (reference sequence). The CDR3 extends over 14 amino acids. The CDR3 sequence: CAWSGPAVGTEAFF. In nucleotides, the CDR3 is TGTGCCTGGAGTGGTCCGGCGGTGGGCACTGAAGCTTTCTTT.

V and J are TRBV15 and TRBJ2-1, with TRBD1 identical over 7 bases. This CDR3 is built from 17 residues. Per germline, CDR1 LNHNV and CDR2 YYDKDF (reference sequence). Unmatched junction bases numbered 10, after V lost 3 bases and J lost 2 bases. DNA of the CDR3: TGTGCCACCAGCAGGGGAACCGGGACAGTAGCCTACAATGAGCAGTTCTTC. Translating gives CATSRGTGTVAYNEQFF.

The V gene is TRBV6-4, the J gene TRBJ2-1; TRBD2 is a possible D gene (6 bases). The CDR3 is 13 residues long. V was trimmed by 4 bases and J by 8 bases, leaving 12 bases between them. In germline, CDR1 is MRHNA, CDR2 SNTAGT. CDR3 in DNA: TGTGCCAGCAGTGTGGAGGGAGGATATGAGCAGTTCTTC. This sequence encodes CASSVEGGYEQFF.